The T cell receptor (beta chain) described here comes from a study of T cells in Graves' hyperthyroidism and ophthalmopathy. Between the trimmed V and J ends, which lost 3 bases and 1 base, there was a span of 13 bases. CDR3 length equals 15 residues. Germline CDR1 reads LNHNV; CDR2 reads YYDKDF (reference sequence). Template material for amplifying TCR beta CDR3 regions consisted of RNA transcripts. Using the HTBI primer set, a first-round RT-PCR was run on the TCR CDR3. MiXCR, run by TCRdb on the multiplex PCR reads, gives a single entry per CDR3 protein. The sample lists 94,000 or so distinct CDR3 sequences, roughly half occurring once.

The V and J genes are TRBV15 and TRBJ2-7; D may be TRBD2 (5 bases). The receptor's source is a woman aged 40 to 50 with Graves' hyperthyroidism. Sequenced material: blood. CDR3 bases: TGTGCCACCAGCAGCCAAGCGGTGGGGTCCTACGAGCAGTACTTC. Its translation: CATSSQAVGSYEQYF.